Listed below are T cell receptor beta chains from one sample, sequenced in a study of read filtering for tumor transcriptome and immune sequencing. Each CDR3 protein gets one entry after TCRdb re-called the reads with MiXCR. The sample yields some 130,000 distinct CDR3 sequences, under 15% seen once. The sample taken for sequencing was a population of CD138-negative cells sorted from bone marrow. These receptors were obtained from a donor at least 40 years old with multiple myeloma. CDR3s leave out the opening cysteine and the closing phenylalanine or tryptophan. D genes are given only for firm matches. The listing skips clone size in some rows; elsewhere it reads once, few, many or a size class.

>TRBV5-1|NA|many|TRBJ2-5
ASSVLVGETQY
>TRBV9|TRBD1|many|TRBJ2-1
ASSYRGRPYNEQF
>TRBV9|NA|many|TRBJ2-7
ASSASGTPHYEQY
>TRBV29-1|TRBD2|many|TRBJ2-1
SYEREPNEQF
>TRBV7-9|NA|many|TRBJ1-1
ASSLVQGRNTEAF
>TRBV7-9|TRBD2|many|TRBJ2-7
ASSWELAGEGEQY
>TRBV7-6|NA|many|TRBJ1-6
ASSSDRFNSPLH
>TRBV10-3|TRBD2|many|TRBJ2-3
AISGTSGITDTQY
>TRBV27|NA|many|TRBJ2-5
ASSLRGSRETQY
>TRBV5-1|NA|many|TRBJ2-2
ASSFNARDTGELF
>TRBV7-3|NA|few|TRBJ1-6
ASSLMGAGSPLH
>TRBV9|NA|many|TRBJ2-3
ASSPRASAYTDTQY
>TRBV2|TRBD1|many|TRBJ1-5
ASSAGQGDQPQH
>TRBV5-1|NA|many|TRBJ1-4
ASSLGGATNEKLF
>TRBV6-2/TRBV6-3|NA|many|TRBJ1-1
ASRKKFGVYTEAF
>TRBV29-1|NA|many|TRBJ2-1
SVEAPRTGSNEQF
>TRBV11-2|NA|many|TRBJ2-5
ASSNSGLPGETQY
>TRBV20-1|NA|many|TRBJ2-7
SASTPLSPEFSSYEQY
>TRBV27|NA|NA|TRBJ2-7
ASSRFRGPGKYEQY
>TRBV12-3/TRBV12-4|NA|few|TRBJ2-3
ASSPTGSTADTQY
>TRBV5-1|NA|many|TRBJ2-1
ASSPGENEQF